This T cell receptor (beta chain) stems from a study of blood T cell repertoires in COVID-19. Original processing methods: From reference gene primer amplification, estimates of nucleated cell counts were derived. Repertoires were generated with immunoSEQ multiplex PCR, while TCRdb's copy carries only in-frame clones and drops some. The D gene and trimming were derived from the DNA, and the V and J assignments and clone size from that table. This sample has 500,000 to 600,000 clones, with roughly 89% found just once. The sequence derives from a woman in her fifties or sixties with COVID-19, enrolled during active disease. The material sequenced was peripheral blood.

DNA of the CDR3: TGTGCCAGTACCTCGGGAAGTAGCTATGGCTACACCTTC. It yields the protein CASTSGSSYGYTF. The V gene is TRBV12-3 or TRBV12-4, the J gene TRBJ1-2; D remains unclear. The CDR3 is 13 amino acids. Trimming stripped 9 bases from V and 4 bases from J, with 15 bases between.